This T cell receptor beta chain was obtained from a study of early T cells in non-severe SARS-CoV-2 infection. The CDR3 length is 19 residues. The V end lost 0 bases, the J end lost 0 bases, and 19 bases lay between the germline ends. CDR1 SGDLS and CDR2 YYNGEE come from the germline V gene. Each CDR3 protein is one row after TCRdb ran MiXCR on the 5' RACE reads. The sample records roughly 80,000 distinct CDR3 sequences, around 15% being singletons. Sequenced material: whole blood. V gene TRBV9 combines with J gene TRBJ2-1, with D perhaps matching TRBD2 (6 bases). This TCR was sampled from an adult who was a healthcare worker with PCR-confirmed SARS-CoV-2 infection or an uninfected control (not recorded which). The CDR3 bases are TGTGCCAGCAGCGTAGATGGTCGGGCGGGGTTAAGCTCCTACAATGAGCAGTTCTTC. This encodes CASSVDGRAGLSSYNEQFF. The full variable domain, with the rest looked up from reference TRBV9 and TRBJ2-1, is DSGVTQTPKHLITATGQRVTLRCSPRSGDLSVYWYQQSLDQGLQFLIQYYNGEERAKGNILERFSAQQFPDLHSELNLSSLELGDSALYFCASSVDGRAGLSSYNEQFFGPGTRLTVL.